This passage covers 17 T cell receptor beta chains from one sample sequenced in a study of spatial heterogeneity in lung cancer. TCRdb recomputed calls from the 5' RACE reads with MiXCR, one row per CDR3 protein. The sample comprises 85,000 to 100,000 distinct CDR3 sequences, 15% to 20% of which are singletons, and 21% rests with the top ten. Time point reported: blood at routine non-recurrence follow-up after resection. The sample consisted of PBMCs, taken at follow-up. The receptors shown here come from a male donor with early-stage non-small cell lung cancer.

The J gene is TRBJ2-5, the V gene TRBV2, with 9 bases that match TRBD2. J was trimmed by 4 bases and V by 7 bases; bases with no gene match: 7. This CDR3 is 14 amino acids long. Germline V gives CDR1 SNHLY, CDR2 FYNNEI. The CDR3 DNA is TGTGCCAGCAAGGGCGGGGGGGCCGGAGAGACCCAGTACTTC. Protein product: CASKGGGAGETQYF.

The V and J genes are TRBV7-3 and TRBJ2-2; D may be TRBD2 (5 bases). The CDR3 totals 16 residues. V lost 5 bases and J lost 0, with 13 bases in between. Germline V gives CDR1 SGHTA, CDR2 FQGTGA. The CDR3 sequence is CASSPIGGANTGELFF. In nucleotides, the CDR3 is TGTGCCAGCAGCCCCATAGGAGGCGCGAACACCGGGGAGCTGTTTTTT.

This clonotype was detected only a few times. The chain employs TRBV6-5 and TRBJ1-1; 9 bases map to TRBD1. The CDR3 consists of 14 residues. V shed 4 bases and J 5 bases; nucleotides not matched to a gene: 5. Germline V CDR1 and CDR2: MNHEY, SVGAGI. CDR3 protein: CASSFGQGRTEAFF. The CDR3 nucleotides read TGTGCCAGCAGTTTCGGACAGGGGAGAACTGAAGCTTTCTTT.

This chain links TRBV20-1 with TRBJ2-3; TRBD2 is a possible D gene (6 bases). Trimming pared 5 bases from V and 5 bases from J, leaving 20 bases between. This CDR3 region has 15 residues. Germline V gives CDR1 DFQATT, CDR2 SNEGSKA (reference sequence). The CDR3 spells CSAPPGRGRRDTQYF. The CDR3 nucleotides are TGCAGTGCTCCTCCCGGGAGAGGTAGGAGAGATACGCAGTATTTT.

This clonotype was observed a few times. CDR3 coding DNA: TGTGCCAGCAGCAAGGGACTAGCGGGAGGGAAGTCTGAGACCCAGTACTTC. As protein: CASSKGLAGGKSETQYF. This chain uses TRBV11-2 with TRBJ2-5, with 16 positions matching TRBD2. From germline, CDR1 is SGHAT and CDR2 FQNNGV. The length of the CDR3 is 17 residues. After removal of 5 bases from V and 5 bases from J, the junction contained 8 bases not matched to a gene.

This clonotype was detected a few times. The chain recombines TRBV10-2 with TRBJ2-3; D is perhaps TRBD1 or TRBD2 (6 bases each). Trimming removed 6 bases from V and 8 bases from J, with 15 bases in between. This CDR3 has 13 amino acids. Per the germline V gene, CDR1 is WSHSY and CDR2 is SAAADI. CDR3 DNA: TGCGCCAGCAGCGCGGGGACACAGGGTACGCAGTATTTT. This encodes CASSAGTQGTQYF.

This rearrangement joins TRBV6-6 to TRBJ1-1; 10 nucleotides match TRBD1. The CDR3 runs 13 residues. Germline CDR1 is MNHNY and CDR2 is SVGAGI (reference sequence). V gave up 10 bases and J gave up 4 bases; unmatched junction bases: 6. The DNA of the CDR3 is TGTGCCACCCAGGACAGGGGGACCACTGAAGCTTTCTTT. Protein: CATQDRGTTEAFF.

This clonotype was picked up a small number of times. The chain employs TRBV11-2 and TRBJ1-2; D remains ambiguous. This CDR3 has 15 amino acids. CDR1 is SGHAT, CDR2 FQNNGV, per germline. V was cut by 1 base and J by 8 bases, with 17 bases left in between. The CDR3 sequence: CASSLGVGQEIGYTF. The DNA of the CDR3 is TGTGCCAGCAGCTTAGGAGTCGGGCAGGAAATCGGCTACACCTTC. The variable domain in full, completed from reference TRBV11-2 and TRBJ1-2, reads EAGVAQSPRYKIIEKRQSVAFWCNPISGHATLYWYQQILGQGPKLLIQFQNNGVVDDSQLPKDRFSAERLKGVDSTLKIQPAKLEDSAVYLCASSLGVGQEIGYTFGSGTRLTVV.

The CDR3 loop is CAWSDRGLGPQHF. CDR3 coding DNA: TGTGCCTGGAGTGACAGGGGGCTAGGGCCCCAGCATTTT. V usage is TRBV30 and J usage is TRBJ1-5; 9 nucleotides match TRBD1. J was trimmed by 9 bases and V by 1 base; bases with no gene match: 4. From germline, CDR1 is GTSNPN and CDR2 SVGIG (reference sequence). This CDR3 is 13 amino acids long.

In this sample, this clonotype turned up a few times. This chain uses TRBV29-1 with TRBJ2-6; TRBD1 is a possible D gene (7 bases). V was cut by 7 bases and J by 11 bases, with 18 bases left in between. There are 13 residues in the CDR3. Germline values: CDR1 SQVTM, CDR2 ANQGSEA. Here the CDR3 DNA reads TGCAGCGCTAGCGTGACAGGGAGTCACGTCCTGACTTTC. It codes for CSASVTGSHVLTF.

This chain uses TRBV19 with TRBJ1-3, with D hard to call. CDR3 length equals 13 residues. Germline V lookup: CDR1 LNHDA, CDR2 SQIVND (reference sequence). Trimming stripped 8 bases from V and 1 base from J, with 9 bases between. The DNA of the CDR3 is TGTGCCAGTCTCTCATTATCTGGAAACACCATATATTTT. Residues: CASLSLSGNTIYF.

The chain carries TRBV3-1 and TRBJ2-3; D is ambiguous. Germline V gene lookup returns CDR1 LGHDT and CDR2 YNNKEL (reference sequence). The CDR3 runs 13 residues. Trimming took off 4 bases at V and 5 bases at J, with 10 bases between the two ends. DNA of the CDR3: TGTGCCAGCAGCCGGAACCCGGGAGATACGCAGTATTTT. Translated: CASSRNPGDTQYF.

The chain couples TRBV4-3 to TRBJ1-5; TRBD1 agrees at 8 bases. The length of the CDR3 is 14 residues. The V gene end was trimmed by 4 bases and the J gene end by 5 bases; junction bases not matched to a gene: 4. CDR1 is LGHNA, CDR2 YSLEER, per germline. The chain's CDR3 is CASSLDRDHQPQHF. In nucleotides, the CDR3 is TGCGCCAGCAGCCTGGACAGGGATCATCAGCCCCAGCATTTT.

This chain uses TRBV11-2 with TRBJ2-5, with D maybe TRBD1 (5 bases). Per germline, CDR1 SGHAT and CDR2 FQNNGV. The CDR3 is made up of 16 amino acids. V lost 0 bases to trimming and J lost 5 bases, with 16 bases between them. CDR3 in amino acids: CASSLEYSQGRETQYF. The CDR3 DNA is TGTGCCAGCAGCTTAGAATATTCCCAGGGAAGGGAGACCCAGTACTTC.

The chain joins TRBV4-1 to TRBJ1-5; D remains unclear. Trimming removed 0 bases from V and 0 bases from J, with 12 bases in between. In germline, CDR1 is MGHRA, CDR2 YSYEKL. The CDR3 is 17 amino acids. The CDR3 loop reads CASSQEGRPYSNQPQHF. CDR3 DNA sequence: TGCGCCAGCAGCCAAGAGGGCAGACCCTATAGCAATCAGCCCCAGCATTTT.

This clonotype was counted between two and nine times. This CDR3 reads CASNLGTSGGPGEQFF. CDR3 coding DNA: TGTGCCAGCAACCTTGGGACTAGCGGGGGGCCGGGTGAGCAGTTCTTC. The chain has TRBV7-2 and TRBJ2-1; 15 bases line up with TRBD2. The J segment lost 9 bases and the V segment lost 7 bases, leaving 10 bases of the junction unmatched. Germline CDR1 reads SGHTA; CDR2 reads FQGNSA. CDR3 size: 16 residues.

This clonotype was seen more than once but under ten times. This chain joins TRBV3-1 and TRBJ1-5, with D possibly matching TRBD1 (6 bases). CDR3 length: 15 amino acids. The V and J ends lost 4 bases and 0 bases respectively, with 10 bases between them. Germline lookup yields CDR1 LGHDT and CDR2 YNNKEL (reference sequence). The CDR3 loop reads CASSLGQNSNQPQHF. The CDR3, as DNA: TGTGCCAGCAGCCTCGGACAGAATAGCAATCAGCCCCAGCATTTT.